This TCR beta chain was documented in a study of cytomegalovirus exposure and HLA in healthy donors. The study's findings and limits: For most subjects, TCR beta sequences were reported to predict HLA-A and HLA-B alleles with accuracy. Researchers reported in a later analysis that a missense DCLRE1C variant was tied to TCR beta V- and J-gene trimming.

On this clone: The antigen remains unidentified.

The PCR made use of 60 Vbeta and 13 Jbeta primers. Data came from immunoSEQ multiplex PCR; TCRdb stores just in-frame clones and leaves some out. The sample has about 64,000 clones, less than 80% seen once. V dropped 0 bases and J dropped 6 bases, with 11 bases sitting between them. The CDR3 sequence is 14 residues long. Germline loops: CDR1 MNHEY, CDR2 SVGAGI. This TCR derives from a woman in her forties or fifties in good health and CMV-seronegative. The sample was PBMCs. The V call is TRBV6-5, the J call TRBJ1-1; unclear D gene. CDR3 residues: CASSYSGWEAEAFF. CDR3 bases: TGTGCCAGCAGTTACTCGGGGTGGGAGGCTGAAGCTTTCTTT.